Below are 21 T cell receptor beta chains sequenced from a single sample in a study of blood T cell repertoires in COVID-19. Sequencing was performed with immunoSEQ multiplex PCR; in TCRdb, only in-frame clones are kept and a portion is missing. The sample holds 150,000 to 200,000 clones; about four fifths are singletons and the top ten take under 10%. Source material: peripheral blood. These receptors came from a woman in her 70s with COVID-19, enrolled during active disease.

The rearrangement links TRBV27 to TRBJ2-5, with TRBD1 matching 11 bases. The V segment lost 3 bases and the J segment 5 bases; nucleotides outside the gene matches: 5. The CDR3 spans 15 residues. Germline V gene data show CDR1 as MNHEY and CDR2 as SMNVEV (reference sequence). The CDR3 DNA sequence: TGTGCCAGCAGTTTTATGGACAGGGGGCACGAGACCCAGTACTTC. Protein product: CASSFMDRGHETQYF.

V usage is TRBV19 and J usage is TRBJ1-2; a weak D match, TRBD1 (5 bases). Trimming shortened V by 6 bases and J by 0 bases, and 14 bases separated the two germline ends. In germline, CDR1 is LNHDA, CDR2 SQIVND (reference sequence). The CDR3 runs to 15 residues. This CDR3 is CASSSPGDTNYGYTF. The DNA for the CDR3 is TGTGCCAGTAGCTCACCGGGGGATACTAACTATGGCTACACCTTC.

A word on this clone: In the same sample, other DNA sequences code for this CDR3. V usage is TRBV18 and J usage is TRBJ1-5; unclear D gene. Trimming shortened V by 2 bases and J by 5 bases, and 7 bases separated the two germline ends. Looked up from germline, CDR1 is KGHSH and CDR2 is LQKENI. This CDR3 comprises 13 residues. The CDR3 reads CASSPSEDQPQHF. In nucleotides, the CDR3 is TGTGCCAGCTCACCATCGGAGGATCAGCCCCAGCATTTT.

The chain's CDR3 is CASSSYSGLVYEQYF. The CDR3 nucleotides read TGTGCCAGCAGTTCCTACTCGGGACTAGTCTACGAGCAGTACTTC. This chain links TRBV27 with TRBJ2-7; the match to TRBD2 covers 8 bases. Germline CDR1 is MNHEY and CDR2 is SMNVEV (reference sequence). The ends lost 4 bases at V and 3 bases at J; junction bases unmatched: 8. The CDR3 extends over 15 amino acids.

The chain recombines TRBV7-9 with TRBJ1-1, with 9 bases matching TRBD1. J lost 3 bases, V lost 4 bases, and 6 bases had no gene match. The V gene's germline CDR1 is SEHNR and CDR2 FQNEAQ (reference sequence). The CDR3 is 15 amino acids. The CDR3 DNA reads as TGTGCCAGCAGCTGGGACAGGGTGAGGGACACTGAAGCTTTCTTT. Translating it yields CASSWDRVRDTEAFF.

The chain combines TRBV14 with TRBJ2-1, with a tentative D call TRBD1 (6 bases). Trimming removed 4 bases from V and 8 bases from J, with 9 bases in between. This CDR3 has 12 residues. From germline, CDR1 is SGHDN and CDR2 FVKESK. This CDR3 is CASSPQGYEQFF. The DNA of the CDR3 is TGTGCCAGCAGCCCCCAGGGGTATGAGCAGTTCTTC.

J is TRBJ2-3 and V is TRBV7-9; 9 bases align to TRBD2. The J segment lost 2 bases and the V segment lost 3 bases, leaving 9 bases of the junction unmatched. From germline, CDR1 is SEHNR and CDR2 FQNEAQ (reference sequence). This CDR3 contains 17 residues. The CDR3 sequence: CASSFWGASGITDTQYF. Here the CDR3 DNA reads TGTGCCAGCAGCTTCTGGGGTGCTAGCGGGATCACAGATACGCAGTATTTT.

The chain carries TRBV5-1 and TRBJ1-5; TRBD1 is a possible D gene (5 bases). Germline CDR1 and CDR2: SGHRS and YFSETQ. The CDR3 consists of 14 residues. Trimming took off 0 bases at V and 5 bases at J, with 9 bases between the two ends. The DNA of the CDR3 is TGCGCCAGCAGCTTGGAGGGGCTATATCAGCCCCAGCATTTT. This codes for CASSLEGLYQPQHF.

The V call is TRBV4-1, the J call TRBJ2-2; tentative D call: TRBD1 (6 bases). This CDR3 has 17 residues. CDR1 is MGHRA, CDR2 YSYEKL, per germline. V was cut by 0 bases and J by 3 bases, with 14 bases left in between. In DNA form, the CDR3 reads TGCGCCAGCAGCCAAGATCCACGGGACACCGACACCGGGGAGCTGTTTTTT. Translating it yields CASSQDPRDTDTGELFF.

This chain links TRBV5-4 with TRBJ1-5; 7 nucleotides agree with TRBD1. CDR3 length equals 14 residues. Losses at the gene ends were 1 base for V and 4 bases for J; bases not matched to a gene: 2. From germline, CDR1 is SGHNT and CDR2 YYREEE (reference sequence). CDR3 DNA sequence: TGTGCCAGCAGCTTGCAGGGGGTAAATCAGCCCCAGCATTTT. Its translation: CASSLQGVNQPQHF. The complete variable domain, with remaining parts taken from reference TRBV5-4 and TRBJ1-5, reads ETGVTQSPTHLIKTRGQQVTLRCSSQSGHNTVSWYQQALGQGPQFIFQYYREEENGRGNFPPRFSGLQFPNYSSELNVNALELDDSALYLCASSLQGVNQPQHFGDGTRLSIL.

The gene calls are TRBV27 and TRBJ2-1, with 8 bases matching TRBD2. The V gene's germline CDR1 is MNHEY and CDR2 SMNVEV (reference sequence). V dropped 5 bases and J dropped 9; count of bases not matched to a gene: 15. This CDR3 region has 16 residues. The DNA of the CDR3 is TGTGCCAGCAGTCCCGAGTTAGGTATCGGGAGGGCTGAGCAGTTCTTC. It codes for CASSPELGIGRAEQFF.

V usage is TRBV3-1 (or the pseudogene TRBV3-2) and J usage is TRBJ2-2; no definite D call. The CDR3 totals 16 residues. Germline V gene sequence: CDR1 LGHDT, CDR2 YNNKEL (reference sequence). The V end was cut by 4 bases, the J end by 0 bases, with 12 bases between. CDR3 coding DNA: TGTGCCAGCAGCCCACTTCGAGCGACGAACACCGGGGAGCTGTTTTTT. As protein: CASSPLRATNTGELFF.

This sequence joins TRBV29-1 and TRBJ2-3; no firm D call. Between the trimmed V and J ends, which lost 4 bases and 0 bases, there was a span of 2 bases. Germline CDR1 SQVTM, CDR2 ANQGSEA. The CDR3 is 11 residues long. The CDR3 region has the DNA TGCAGCGTTGCGAGCACAGATACGCAGTATTTT. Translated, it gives CSVASTDTQYF.

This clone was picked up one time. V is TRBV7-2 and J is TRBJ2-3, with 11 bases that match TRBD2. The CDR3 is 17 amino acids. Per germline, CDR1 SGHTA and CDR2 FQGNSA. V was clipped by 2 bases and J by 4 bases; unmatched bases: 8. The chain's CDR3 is CASSLTAQLAGADTQYF. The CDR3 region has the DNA TGTGCCAGCAGCTTAACCGCACAACTAGCGGGAGCAGATACGCAGTATTTT.

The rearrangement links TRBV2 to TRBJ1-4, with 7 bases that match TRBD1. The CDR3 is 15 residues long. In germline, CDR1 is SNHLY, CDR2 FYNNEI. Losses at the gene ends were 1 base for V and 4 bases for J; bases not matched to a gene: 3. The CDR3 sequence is CASSEVQGDNEKLFF. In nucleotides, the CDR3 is TGTGCCAGCAGTGAAGTTCAGGGGGATAATGAAAAACTGTTTTTT.

The CDR3 loop reads CASSAAGASYNSPLHF. The CDR3, as DNA: TGTGCCAGCAGCGCAGCAGGCGCCTCCTATAATTCACCCCTCCACTTT. V and J are TRBV25-1 and TRBJ1-6, with D uncertain. Germline lookup yields CDR1 MGHDK and CDR2 SYGVNS. Between the trimmed V and J ends, which lost 6 bases and 0 bases, there was a span of 12 bases. CDR3 length: 16 amino acids.

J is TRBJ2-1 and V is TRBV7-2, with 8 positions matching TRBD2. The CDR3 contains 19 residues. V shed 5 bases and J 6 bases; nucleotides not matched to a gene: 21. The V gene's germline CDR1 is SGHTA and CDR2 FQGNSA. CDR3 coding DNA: TGTGCCAGCAGCCCTTACATTCTGAACGGGAGGGCCTTTTGCAATGAGCAGTTCTTC. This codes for CASSPYILNGRAFCNEQFF.

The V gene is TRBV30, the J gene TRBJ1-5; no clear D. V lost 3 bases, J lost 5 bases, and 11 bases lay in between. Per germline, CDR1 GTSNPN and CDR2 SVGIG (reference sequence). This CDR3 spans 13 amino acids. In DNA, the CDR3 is TGTGCCTGGAGCACGGGTCTCGATCAGCCCCAGCATTTT. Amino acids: CAWSTGLDQPQHF.

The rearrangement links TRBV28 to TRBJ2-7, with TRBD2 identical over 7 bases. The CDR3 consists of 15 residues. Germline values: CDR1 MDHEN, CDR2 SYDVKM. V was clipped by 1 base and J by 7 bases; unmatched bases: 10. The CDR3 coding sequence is TGTGCCAGCAGTTTATTGTTGACTAGCCCGGGGGAGCAGTACTTC. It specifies CASSLLLTSPGEQYF. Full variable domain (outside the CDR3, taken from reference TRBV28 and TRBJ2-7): DVKVTQSSRYLVKRTGEKVFLECVQDMDHENMFWYRQDPGLGLRLIYFSYDVKMKEKGDIPEGYSVSREKKERFSLILESASTNQTSMYLCASSLLLTSPGEQYFGPGTRLTVT.

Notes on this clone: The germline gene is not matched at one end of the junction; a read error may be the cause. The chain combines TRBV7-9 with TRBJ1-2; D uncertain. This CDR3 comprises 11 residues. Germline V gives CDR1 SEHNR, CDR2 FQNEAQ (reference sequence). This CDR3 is CASSLERVQIF. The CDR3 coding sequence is TGTGCCAGCAGCTTAGAGAGGGTACAGATCTTC.

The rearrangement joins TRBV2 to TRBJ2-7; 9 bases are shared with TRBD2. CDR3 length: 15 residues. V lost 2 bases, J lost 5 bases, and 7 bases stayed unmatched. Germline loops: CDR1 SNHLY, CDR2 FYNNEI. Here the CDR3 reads CASSENRLAGNEQYF. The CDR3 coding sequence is TGTGCCAGCAGTGAAAATCGGCTAGCGGGAAACGAGCAGTACTTC.